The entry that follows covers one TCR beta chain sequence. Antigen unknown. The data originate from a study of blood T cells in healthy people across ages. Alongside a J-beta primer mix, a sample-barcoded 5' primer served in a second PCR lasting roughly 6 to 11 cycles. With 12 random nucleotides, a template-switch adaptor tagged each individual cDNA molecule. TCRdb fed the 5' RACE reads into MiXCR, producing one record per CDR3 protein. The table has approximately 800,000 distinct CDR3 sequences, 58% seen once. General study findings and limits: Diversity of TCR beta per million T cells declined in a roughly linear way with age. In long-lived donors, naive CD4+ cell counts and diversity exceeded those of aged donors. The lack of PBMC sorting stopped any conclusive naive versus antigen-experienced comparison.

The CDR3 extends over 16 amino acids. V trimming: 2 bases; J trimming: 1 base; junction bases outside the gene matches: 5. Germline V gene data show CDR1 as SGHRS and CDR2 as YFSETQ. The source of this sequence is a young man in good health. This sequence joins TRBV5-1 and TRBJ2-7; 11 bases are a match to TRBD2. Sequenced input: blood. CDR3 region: CASSFATSGKSYEQYF. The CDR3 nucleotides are TGCGCCAGCAGCTTCGCGACTAGCGGGAAATCCTACGAGCAGTACTTC.